These 22 T cell receptor beta chains came from one sample sequenced in a study of identical twins. TCRdb fed the 5' RACE reads into MiXCR, producing one record per CDR3 protein. This sample carries 200,000 to 300,000 distinct CDR3 sequences, under 12% of them seen once, and the ten largest clones take roughly 10%. Material for sequencing was memory T cells sorted from blood. The receptor source for this set is a man in his fifties or sixties in good health.

V usage is TRBV11-2 and J usage is TRBJ2-3; 12 bases are a match to TRBD1. This CDR3 comprises 18 residues. The germline gives CDR1 SGHAT, CDR2 FQNNGV. With 5 bases clipped from V and 6 bases from J, the junction kept 15 bases outside the gene matches. For the CDR3, the DNA is TGTGCCAGCAGCCTACGAACCTTCCGGGACAGGGGGCGGGATACGCAGTATTTT. Protein sequence: CASSLRTFRDRGRDTQYF. Looking up the rest from reference TRBV11-2 and TRBJ2-3 gives the full variable domain: EAGVAQSPRYKIIEKRQSVAFWCNPISGHATLYWYQQILGQGPKLLIQFQNNGVVDDSQLPKDRFSAERLKGVDSTLKIQPAKLEDSAVYLCASSLRTFRDRGRDTQYFGPGTRLTVL.

This clonotype was observed at least ten times. The chain carries TRBV10-3 and TRBJ2-2, with D perhaps matching TRBD1 or TRBD2 (5 bases each). Between the trimmed V and J ends, which lost 11 bases and 1 base, there was a span of 14 bases. This CDR3 is built from 14 residues. Germline values: CDR1 ENHRY, CDR2 SYGVKD. CDR3 sequence (DNA): TGTGCCGCGACCGGGACCGAGAACACCGGGGAGCTGTTTTTT. Encoded protein: CAATGTENTGELFF.

The chain uses TRBV7-9 and TRBJ2-3; TRBD2 matches at 11 bases. V was pared by 5 bases and J by 1 base, with 2 bases of the junction left unmatched. The germline V gene has CDR1 SEHNR and CDR2 FQNEAQ (reference sequence). CDR3 length equals 15 residues. The CDR3 sequence: CASSETSGGTDTQYF. The CDR3 nucleotides read TGTGCCAGCAGCGAGACTAGCGGGGGCACAGATACGCAGTATTTT.

The table lists this clonotype with many counts. This chain joins TRBV4-3 and TRBJ2-4, with 10 bases identical to TRBD2. V lost 0 bases, J lost 6 bases, and 8 bases stayed unmatched. The CDR3 length is 17 residues. The V gene's germline CDR1 is LGHNA and CDR2 YSLEER. CDR3 sequence: CASSQDFTSGKRNIQYF. CDR3 DNA: TGCGCCAGCAGCCAAGACTTTACTAGCGGGAAGAGAAACATTCAGTACTTC.

The rearrangement links TRBV5-1 to TRBJ2-3; TRBD2 aligns across 8 bases. This CDR3 spans 15 amino acids. Germline assignment: CDR1 SGHRS and CDR2 YFSETQ. With 5 bases clipped from V and 4 bases from J, the junction kept 9 bases outside the gene matches. CDR3 DNA: TGCGCCAGCAGTCCAACCAGCGGGGGATCAGATACGCAGTATTTT. Translating it yields CASSPTSGGSDTQYF. The variable domain in full, completed from reference TRBV5-1 and TRBJ2-3, reads KAGVTQTPRYLIKTRGQQVTLSCSPISGHRSVSWYQQTPGQGLQFLFEYFSETQRNKGNFPGRFSGRQFSNSRSEMNVSTLELGDSALYLCASSPTSGGSDTQYFGPGTRLTVL.

The sample holds many counts of this clonotype. The junction differs from germline at one of its ends, possibly a read error. The chain recombines TRBV20-1 with TRBJ2-5; perhaps D is TRBD1 or TRBD2 (6 bases each). This CDR3 region has 14 residues. In germline, CDR1 is DFQATT, CDR2 SNEGSKA (reference sequence). In DNA, the CDR3 is TGCAGTGCTAAAGGACAGTCCCCGGGGGAGACCCAGTATTTC. It translates to CSAKGQSPGETQYF.

This clonotype was counted a few times. The chain joins TRBV23-1 to TRBJ2-7; perhaps TRBD1 as D (7 bases). TRBV23-1 is known as an ORF, though its function is uncertain. Deletions cut 0 bases from V and 1 base from J, with 16 bases between. The length of the CDR3 is 17 residues. The CDR3 protein is CASSQSHQGGKSYEQYF. CDR3 sequence (DNA): TGCGCCAGCAGTCAATCCCATCAGGGGGGCAAATCCTACGAGCAGTACTTC.

This clonotype turned up a few times. The chain joins TRBV20-1 to TRBJ2-5; the match to TRBD1 covers 7 bases. The CDR3 runs 15 residues. Trimming at V came to 3 bases and at J to 3 bases, leaving 10 bases not matched to a gene. Germline CDR1 is DFQATT and CDR2 is SNEGSKA (reference sequence). The DNA for the CDR3 is TGCAGTGCTAGCATTTTAGGGGGCGAGGAAGAGACCCAGTACTTC. Encoded protein: CSASILGGEEETQYF.

This clonotype came up a few times. V is TRBV6-1 and J is TRBJ1-1, with D possibly matching TRBD1 (5 bases). Germline CDR1 MNHNS, CDR2 SASEGT. Trimming took 8 bases from V and 0 from J, leaving 13 bases between them. This CDR3 has 14 amino acids. CDR3 coding DNA: TGTGCCAGCCTAGCCGGGGGGGTGAACACTGAAGCTTTCTTT. This sequence encodes CASLAGGVNTEAFF.

This clonotype showed up many times. CDR3 loop: CASSLLGSYNEQFF. CDR3 in DNA: TGCGCCAGCAGCTTGCTTGGATCGTACAATGAGCAGTTCTTC. The chain is built from TRBV5-1 and TRBJ2-1, with D hard to call. Trimming took 1 base from V and 4 from J, leaving 9 bases between them. Germline CDR1 SGHRS, CDR2 YFSETQ. This CDR3 comprises 14 residues.

This clonotype was recorded many times. The chain carries TRBV10-3 and TRBJ2-1; 9 bases agree with TRBD1. In germline, CDR1 is ENHRY, CDR2 SYGVKD. J was trimmed by 4 bases and V by 4 bases; bases with no gene match: 5. The CDR3 extends over 15 amino acids. In DNA, the CDR3 is TGTGCCATCAGTGCGTTGGGACAGGGTTACAATGAGCAGTTCTTC. Translating it yields CAISALGQGYNEQFF.

Concerning this clonotype itself: A much larger clone sits a single nucleotide away, making a read error possible. The V call is TRBV7-9, the J call TRBJ1-1; D remains unclear. This CDR3 spans 14 amino acids. The V gene's germline CDR1 is SEHNR and CDR2 FQNEAQ (reference sequence). This chain's CDR3 is CPSSPHEGNTEAFF. Here the CDR3 DNA reads TGTCCCAGCAGCCCCCACGAGGGTAACACTGAAGCTTTCTTT.

The table lists this clonotype with a few counts. The chain has TRBV15 and TRBJ2-5; a weak D match, TRBD1 (5 bases). V was trimmed by 0 bases and J by 3 bases, leaving 11 bases between them. The CDR3 contains 15 residues. Germline assignment: CDR1 LNHNV and CDR2 YYDKDF (reference sequence). This chain's CDR3 is CATSRDLGREETQYF. CDR3 coding DNA: TGTGCCACCAGCAGAGATTTGGGCAGGGAAGAGACCCAGTACTTC.

Notes on this clonotype: One end of the junction varies from germline; a read error may be responsible. V is TRBV28 and J is TRBJ1-1, with 7 bases matching TRBD1. CDR1 and CDR2 (germline): MDHEN, SYDVKM. The CDR3 length is 17 residues. CDR3 sequence (DNA): TGTGCCAGCAGTTTTAGGGGGCGCCCGCCCATGAACACTGAAGCTCTCTTT. Protein: CASSFRGRPPMNTEALF. The variable domain in full, with the rest retrieved from reference TRBV28 and TRBJ1-1, is DVKVTQSSRYLVKRTGEKVFLECVQDMDHENMFWYRQDPGLGLRLIYFSYDVKMKEKGDIPEGYSVSREKKERFSLILESASTNQTSMYLCASSFRGRPPMNTEALFGQGTRLTVV.

This clonotype was seen many times. The chain is built from TRBV20-1 and TRBJ2-7, with 10 nucleotides matching TRBD1. There are 14 residues in the CDR3. V dropped 2 bases and J dropped 4; count of bases not matched to a gene: 5. The germline CDR1 and CDR2 sequences are DFQATT and SNEGSKA (reference sequence). The CDR3 DNA sequence: TGCAGTGCTAGACGACCGGACAGGGGGTACGAGCAGTACTTC. This translates into CSARRPDRGYEQYF.

The chain joins TRBV20-1 to TRBJ2-1; the match to TRBD2 covers 16 bases. The CDR3 length is 18 residues. The V segment lost 3 bases and the J segment 8 bases; nucleotides outside the gene matches: 13. The germline V gene encodes CDR1 DFQATT and CDR2 SNEGSKA (reference sequence). Here the CDR3 DNA reads TGCAGTGCTAGTACTCCCACGCCCGGGACTAGCGGGAGGGATGAGCAGTTCTTC. Protein: CSASTPTPGTSGRDEQFF.

J is TRBJ2-2 and V is TRBV4-3; D may be TRBD1 (6 bases). This CDR3 is built from 14 residues. Germline V gene sequence: CDR1 LGHNA, CDR2 YSLEER. V was shortened by 4 bases and J by 6 bases, with 12 bases between the two germline ends. The chain's CDR3 is CASSRGQRAGELFF. The CDR3 nucleotides are TGCGCCAGCAGCCGGGGACAAAGGGCCGGGGAGCTGTTTTTT.

The table lists this clonotype with many counts. This chain joins TRBV11-2 and TRBJ2-7, with 8 bases lining up with TRBD1. This CDR3 comprises 15 residues. The junction had 8 bases not matched to a gene; V was cut back by 4 bases and J by 3 bases. Germline CDR1 reads SGHAT; CDR2 reads FQNNGV. CDR3 region: CASSSDRVANYEQYF. The CDR3 bases are TGTGCCAGCAGCTCGGACAGGGTCGCTAACTACGAGCAGTACTTC.

This clonotype appeared a few times. This CDR3 reads CASSFPVGREYEQFF. The CDR3 DNA is TGTGCCAGCAGTTTCCCCGTAGGGCGGGAGTATGAGCAGTTCTTC. The J gene is TRBJ2-1, the V gene TRBV28, with 7 positions matching TRBD2. Germline V lookup: CDR1 MDHEN, CDR2 SYDVKM. V lost 3 bases, J lost 8 bases, and 10 bases stayed unmatched. This CDR3 has 15 residues.

This clonotype was seen ten or more times. The rearrangement joins TRBV7-2 to TRBJ2-2, with D uncertain. V lost 0 bases to trimming and J lost 5 bases, with 7 bases between them. Germline CDR1 SGHTA, CDR2 FQGNSA. The CDR3 loop spans 14 amino acids. The CDR3 nucleotides read TGTGCCAGCAGCTTAGCGCAGAGAACCGGGGAGCTGTTTTTT. Its protein is CASSLAQRTGELFF.

A word on this clonotype: This could be a read error, since a much larger clone is one nucleotide away. The chain is built from TRBV7-9 and TRBJ2-3; 9 bases fit TRBD2. Germline V gene sequence: CDR1 SEHNR, CDR2 FQNEAQ (reference sequence). Trimming cost V 2 bases and J 5 bases; bases outside gene matches: 11. This CDR3 is built from 17 residues. The CDR3 region is CASSLLFRTSVRDTQYF. The CDR3 region has the DNA TGTGCCAGCAGCTTATTGTTCCGGACTAGCGTTAGAGATACGCAGTATTTT.

There are a few counts of this clonotype. The V gene is TRBV25-1, the J gene TRBJ2-7, with D uncertain. The CDR3 spans 14 residues. Trimming stripped 6 bases from V and 6 bases from J, with 18 bases between. Germline CDR1 is MGHDK and CDR2 is SYGVNS. The CDR3 bases are TGTGCCAGCAGCGAAGTGAGTACGCGGAGCGAGCAGTACTTC. It translates to CASSEVSTRSEQYF.